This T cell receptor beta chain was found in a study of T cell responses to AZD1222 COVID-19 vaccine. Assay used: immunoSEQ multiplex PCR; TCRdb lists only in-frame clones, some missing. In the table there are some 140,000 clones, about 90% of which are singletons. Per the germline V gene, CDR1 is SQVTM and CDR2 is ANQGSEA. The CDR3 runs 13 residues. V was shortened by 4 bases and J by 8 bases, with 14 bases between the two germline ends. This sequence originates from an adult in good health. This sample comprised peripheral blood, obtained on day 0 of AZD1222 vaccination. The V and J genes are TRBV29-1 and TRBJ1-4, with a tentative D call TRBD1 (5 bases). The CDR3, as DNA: TGCAGCGTTGGTAGAGGGGTTGCGGAAAAACTGTTTTTT. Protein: CSVGRGVAEKLFF.